The 5 T cell receptor beta chains below come from one sample, sequenced in a study of graft-versus-host responses after intestinal transplantation. The repertoire was sequenced with immunoSEQ multiplex PCR; TCRdb's copy has only in-frame clones and lacks some. The sample has nearly 110,000 clones; around 90% are singletons. The antigens these receptors bind are not known. The sequences come from unstimulated CD4+ T cells sorted from spleen or lymph node cells, collected before transplant. The source is a human donor who was the organ donor for an intestinal transplant.

The chain links TRBV6-1 to TRBJ1-2, with TRBD1 matching over 7 bases. The trim removed 5 bases at V and 4 bases at J, leaving 7 bases unmatched. Germline CDR1 is MNHNS and CDR2 is SASEGT. This CDR3 has 14 amino acids. The CDR3 is CASSTQGWTYGYTF. The CDR3 DNA sequence: TGTGCCAGCAGTACACAGGGGTGGACCTATGGCTACACCTTC.

The rearrangement joins TRBV6-6 to TRBJ2-1; the match to TRBD2 covers 7 bases. CDR1 is MNHNY and CDR2 is SVGAGI in the germline V gene (reference sequence). With 7 bases clipped from V and 0 bases from J, the junction kept 9 bases outside the gene matches. CDR3 length: 16 residues. CDR3 sequence reads: CASIGLAATSYNEQFF. CDR3 coding DNA: TGTGCCAGCATCGGGCTAGCGGCCACCTCCTACAATGAGCAGTTCTTC.

The sample holds a few counts of this clone. J is TRBJ2-7 and V is TRBV2; the D is unclear. The CDR3 is made up of 11 amino acids. Trimming took off 4 bases at V and 6 bases at J, with 7 bases between the two ends. The germline V gene encodes CDR1 SNHLY and CDR2 FYNNEI. The DNA for the CDR3 is TGTGCCAGCAGTGGGGAAGGCGAGCAGTACTTC. Protein product: CASSGEGEQYF.

This CDR3 reads CASRRTSGIQETQYF. The CDR3 nucleotides read TGTGCCAGCAGAAGGACTAGCGGAATCCAAGAGACCCAGTACTTC. The genes are TRBV6-6 and TRBJ2-5; 10 nucleotides match TRBD2. This CDR3 spans 15 amino acids. CDR1 is MNHNY, CDR2 SVGAGI, per germline (reference sequence). The J segment lost 1 base and the V segment lost 6 bases, leaving 5 bases of the junction unmatched.

The rearrangement uses TRBV30 and TRBJ2-2; D perhaps matches TRBD1 (6 bases). Looked up from germline, CDR1 is GTSNPN and CDR2 is SVGIG (reference sequence). V was shortened by 5 bases and J by 7 bases, with 14 bases between the two germline ends. This CDR3 has 13 residues. As DNA, the CDR3 is TGTGCCTGGGGACCGCAGGGGATCGGGGAGCTGTTTTTT. Residues: CAWGPQGIGELFF.